This T cell receptor beta chain originates from a study of T cells after posttransplantation cyclophosphamide. Many counts were recorded for this clone. Trimming took off 2 bases at V and 0 bases at J, with 8 bases between the two ends. This CDR3 spans 15 amino acids. The V gene's germline CDR1 is MNHEY and CDR2 SVGAGI. Sequencing used immunoSEQ multiplex PCR; TCRdb keeps in-frame clones, though not all of them. Altogether 40,000 to 60,000 clones were found in the sample, and no singletons occur. This receptor was obtained from a man aged 40-49 years in good health, CMV-negative, and a related stem cell transplant donor. The chain couples TRBV6-5 to TRBJ1-3; a possible D gene is TRBD1 (5 bases). Sequenced material: PBMCs. CDR3 nucleotide sequence: TGTGCCAGCAGTTACGACAGACGCTCTGGAAACACCATATATTTT. It codes for CASSYDRRSGNTIYF.